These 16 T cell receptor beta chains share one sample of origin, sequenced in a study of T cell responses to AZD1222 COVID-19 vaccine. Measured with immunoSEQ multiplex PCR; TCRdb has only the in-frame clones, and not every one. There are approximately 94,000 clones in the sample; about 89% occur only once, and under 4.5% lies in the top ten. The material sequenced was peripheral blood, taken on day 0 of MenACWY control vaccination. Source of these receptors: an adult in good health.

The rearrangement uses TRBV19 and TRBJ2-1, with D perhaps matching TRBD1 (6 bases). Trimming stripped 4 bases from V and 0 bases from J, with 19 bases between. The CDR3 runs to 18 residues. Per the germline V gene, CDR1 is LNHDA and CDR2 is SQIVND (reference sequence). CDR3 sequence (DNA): TGTGCCAGTAGTACCCGTTCGGGACAACCGAGCTCCTACAATGAGCAGTTCTTC. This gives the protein CASSTRSGQPSSYNEQFF. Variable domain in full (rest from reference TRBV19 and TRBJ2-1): DGGITQSPKYLFRKEGQNVTLSCEQNLNHDAMYWYRQDPGQGLRLIYYSQIVNDFQKGDIAEGYSVSREKKESFPLTVTSAQKNPTAFYLCASSTRSGQPSSYNEQFFGPGTRLTVL.

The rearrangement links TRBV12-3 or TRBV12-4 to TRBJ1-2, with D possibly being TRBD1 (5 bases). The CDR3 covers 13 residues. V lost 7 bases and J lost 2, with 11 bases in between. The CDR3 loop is CASTFWGNYGYTF. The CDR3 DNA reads TGTGCCAGCACTTTCTGGGGGAACTATGGCTACACCTTC.

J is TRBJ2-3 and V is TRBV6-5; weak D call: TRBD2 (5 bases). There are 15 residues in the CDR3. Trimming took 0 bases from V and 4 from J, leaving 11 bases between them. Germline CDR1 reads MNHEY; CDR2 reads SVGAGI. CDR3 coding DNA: TGTGCCAGCAGTTACTCGGTCGCGCGGGCAGATACGCAGTATTTT. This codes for CASSYSVARADTQYF.

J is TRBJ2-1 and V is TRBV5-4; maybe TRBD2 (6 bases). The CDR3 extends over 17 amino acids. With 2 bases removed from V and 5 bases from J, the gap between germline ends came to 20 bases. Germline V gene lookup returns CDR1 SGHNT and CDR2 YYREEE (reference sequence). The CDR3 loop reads CASSLSLTRTGDNEQFF. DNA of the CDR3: TGTGCCAGCAGCTTATCCCTGACTAGGACCGGGGACAATGAGCAGTTCTTC.

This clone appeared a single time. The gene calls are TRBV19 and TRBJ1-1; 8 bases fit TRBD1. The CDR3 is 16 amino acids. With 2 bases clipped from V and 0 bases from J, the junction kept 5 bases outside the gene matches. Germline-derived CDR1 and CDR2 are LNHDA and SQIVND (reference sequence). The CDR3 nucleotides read TGTGCCAGTAGTATAAGGACAGGGCCCATGAACACTGAAGCTTTCTTT. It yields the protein CASSIRTGPMNTEAFF.

The CDR3 bases are TGTGCCAGCTCACAGGGGACAGGGATCAATCAGCCCCAGCATTTT. Translated: CASSQGTGINQPQHF. The chain carries TRBV18 and TRBJ1-5; 9 bases align to TRBD1. Per the germline V gene, CDR1 is KGHSH and CDR2 is LQKENI. The CDR3 has 15 amino acids. V lost 4 bases, J lost 3 bases, and 4 bases stayed unmatched.

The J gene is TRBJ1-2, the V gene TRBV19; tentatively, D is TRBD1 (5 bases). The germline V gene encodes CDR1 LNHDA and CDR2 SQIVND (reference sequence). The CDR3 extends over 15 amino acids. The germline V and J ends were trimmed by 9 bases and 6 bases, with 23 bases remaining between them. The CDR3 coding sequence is TGTGCCAGCCATTTCATGGGGGGGACTTATAATGGCTACACCTTC. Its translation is CASHFMGGTYNGYTF.

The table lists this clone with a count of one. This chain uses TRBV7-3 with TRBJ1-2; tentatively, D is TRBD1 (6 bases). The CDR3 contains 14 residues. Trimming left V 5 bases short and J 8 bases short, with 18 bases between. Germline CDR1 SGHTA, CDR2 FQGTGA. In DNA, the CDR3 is TGTGCCAGCAGCGAAAACAGGGTTCATGAAGGCTACACCTTC. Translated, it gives CASSENRVHEGYTF.

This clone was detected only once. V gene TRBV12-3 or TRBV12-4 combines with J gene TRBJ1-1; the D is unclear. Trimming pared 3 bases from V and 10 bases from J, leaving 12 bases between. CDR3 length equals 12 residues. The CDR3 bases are TGTGCCAGCAGTTTTGCGGTTTTTCGAGCTTTCTTT. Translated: CASSFAVFRAFF.

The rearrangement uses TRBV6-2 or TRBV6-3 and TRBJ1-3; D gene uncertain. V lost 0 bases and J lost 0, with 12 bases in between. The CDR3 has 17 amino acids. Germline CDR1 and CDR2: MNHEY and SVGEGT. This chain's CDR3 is CASSYSQQSDSGNTIYF. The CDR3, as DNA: TGTGCCAGCAGTTACTCCCAACAGTCCGACTCTGGAAACACCATATATTTT.

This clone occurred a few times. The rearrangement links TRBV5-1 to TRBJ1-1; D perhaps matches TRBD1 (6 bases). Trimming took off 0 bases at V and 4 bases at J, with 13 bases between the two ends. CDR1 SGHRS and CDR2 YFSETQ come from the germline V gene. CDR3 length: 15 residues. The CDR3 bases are TGCGCCAGCAGCTTGGAGCCGGGGGCGGTCACTGAAGCTTTCTTT. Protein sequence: CASSLEPGAVTEAFF.

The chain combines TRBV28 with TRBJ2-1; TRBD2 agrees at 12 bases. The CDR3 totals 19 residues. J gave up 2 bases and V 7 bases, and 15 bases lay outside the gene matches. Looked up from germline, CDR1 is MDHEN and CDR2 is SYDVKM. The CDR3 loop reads CASTPPWATSGRTYNEQFF. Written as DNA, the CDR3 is TGTGCCAGCACCCCCCCGTGGGCGACTAGCGGGAGAACCTACAATGAGCAGTTCTTC. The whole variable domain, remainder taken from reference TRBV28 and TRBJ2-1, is DVKVTQSSRYLVKRTGEKVFLECVQDMDHENMFWYRQDPGLGLRLIYFSYDVKMKEKGDIPEGYSVSREKKERFSLILESASTNQTSMYLCASTPPWATSGRTYNEQFFGPGTRLTVL.

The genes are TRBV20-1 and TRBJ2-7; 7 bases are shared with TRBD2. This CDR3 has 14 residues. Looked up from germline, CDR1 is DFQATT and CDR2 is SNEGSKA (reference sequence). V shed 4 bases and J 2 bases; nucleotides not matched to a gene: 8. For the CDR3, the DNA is TGCAGTGCTACTGACGGGAGGCGACCCTACGAGCAGTACTTC. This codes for CSATDGRRPYEQYF.

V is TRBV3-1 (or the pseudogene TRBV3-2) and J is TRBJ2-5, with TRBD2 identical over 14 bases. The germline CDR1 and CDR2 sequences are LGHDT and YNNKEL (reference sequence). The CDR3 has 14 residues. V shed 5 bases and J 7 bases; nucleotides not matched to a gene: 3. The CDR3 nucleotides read TGTGCCAGCAGCGGGACTAGCGGGAGTAGGACCCAGTACTTC. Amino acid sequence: CASSGTSGSRTQYF.

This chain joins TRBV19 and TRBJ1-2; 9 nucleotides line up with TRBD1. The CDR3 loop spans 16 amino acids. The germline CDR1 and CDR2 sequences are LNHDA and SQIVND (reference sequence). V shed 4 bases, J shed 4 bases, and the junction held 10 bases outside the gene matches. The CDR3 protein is CASSRFRDREFYGYTF. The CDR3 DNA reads TGTGCCAGTAGTAGGTTCCGGGACAGGGAATTCTATGGCTACACCTTC.

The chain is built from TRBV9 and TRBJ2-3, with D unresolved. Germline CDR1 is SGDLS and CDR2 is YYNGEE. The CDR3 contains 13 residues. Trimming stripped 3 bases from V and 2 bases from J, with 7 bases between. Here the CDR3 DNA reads TGTGCCAGCAGCGGACGGGTCACAGATACGCAGTATTTT. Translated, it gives CASSGRVTDTQYF.